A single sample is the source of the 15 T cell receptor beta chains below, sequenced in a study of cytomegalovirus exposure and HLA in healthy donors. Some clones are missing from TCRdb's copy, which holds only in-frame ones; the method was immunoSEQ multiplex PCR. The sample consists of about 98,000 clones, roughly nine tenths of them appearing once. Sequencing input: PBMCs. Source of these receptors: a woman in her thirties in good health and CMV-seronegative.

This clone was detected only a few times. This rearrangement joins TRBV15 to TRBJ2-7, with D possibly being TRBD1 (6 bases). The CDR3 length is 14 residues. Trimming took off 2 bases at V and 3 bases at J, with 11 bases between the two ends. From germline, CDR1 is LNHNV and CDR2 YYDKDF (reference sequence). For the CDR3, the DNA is TGTGCCACCAGCAGATACAGGGAAGGCTACGAGCAGTACTTC. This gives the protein CATSRYREGYEQYF.

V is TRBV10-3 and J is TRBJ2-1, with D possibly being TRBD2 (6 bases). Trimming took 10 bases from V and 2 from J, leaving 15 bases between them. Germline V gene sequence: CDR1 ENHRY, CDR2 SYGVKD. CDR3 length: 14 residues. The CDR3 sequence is CATTLERAYNEQFF. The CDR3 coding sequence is TGTGCCACCACACTCGAGCGGGCCTACAATGAGCAGTTCTTC.

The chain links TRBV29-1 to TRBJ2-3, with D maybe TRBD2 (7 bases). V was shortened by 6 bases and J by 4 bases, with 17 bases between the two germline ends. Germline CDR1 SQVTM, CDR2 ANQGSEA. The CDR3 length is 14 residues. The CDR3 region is CSVWGGSLPDTQYF. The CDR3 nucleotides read TGCAGCGTGTGGGGGGGCTCGTTGCCAGATACGCAGTATTTT.

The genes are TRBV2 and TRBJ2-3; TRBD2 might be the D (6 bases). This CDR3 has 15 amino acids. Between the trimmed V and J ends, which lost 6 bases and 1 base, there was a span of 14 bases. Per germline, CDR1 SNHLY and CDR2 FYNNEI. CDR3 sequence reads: CASRRERAGTDTQYF. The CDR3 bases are TGTGCCAGCAGGAGAGAGCGGGCCGGCACAGATACGCAGTATTTT.

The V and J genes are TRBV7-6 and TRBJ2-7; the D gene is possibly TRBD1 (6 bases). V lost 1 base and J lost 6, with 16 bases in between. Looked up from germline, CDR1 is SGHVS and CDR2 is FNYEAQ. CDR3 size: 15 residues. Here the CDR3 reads CASSLGDRTDREQYF. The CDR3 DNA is TGTGCCAGCAGCTTAGGGGATAGGACAGATCGCGAGCAGTACTTC.

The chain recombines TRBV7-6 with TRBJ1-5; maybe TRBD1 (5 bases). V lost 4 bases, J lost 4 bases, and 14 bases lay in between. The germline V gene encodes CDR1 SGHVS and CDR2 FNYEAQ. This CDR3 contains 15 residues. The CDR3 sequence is CASSSWGDENQPQHF. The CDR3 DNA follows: TGTGCCAGCAGCTCCTGGGGGGACGAGAATCAGCCCCAGCATTTT.

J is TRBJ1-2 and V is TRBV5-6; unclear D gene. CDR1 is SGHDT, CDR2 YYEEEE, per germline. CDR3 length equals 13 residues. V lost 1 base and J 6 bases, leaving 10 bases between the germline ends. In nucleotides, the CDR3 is TGTGCCAGCAGCTTGCGGAGGCGGGATGGCTACACCTTC. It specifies CASSLRRRDGYTF. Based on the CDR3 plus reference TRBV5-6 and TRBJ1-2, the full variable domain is DAGVTQSPTHLIKTRGQQVTLRCSPKSGHDTVSWYQQALGQGPQFIFQYYEEEERQRGNFPDRFSGHQFPNYSSELNVNALLLGDSALYLCASSLRRRDGYTFGSGTRLTVV.

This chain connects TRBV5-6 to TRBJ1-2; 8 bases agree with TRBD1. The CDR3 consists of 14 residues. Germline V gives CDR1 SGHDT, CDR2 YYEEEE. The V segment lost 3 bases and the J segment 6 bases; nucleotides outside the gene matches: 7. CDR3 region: CASSYRDRRHGYTF. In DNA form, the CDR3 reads TGTGCCAGCAGCTACCGGGACAGGAGACATGGCTACACCTTC.

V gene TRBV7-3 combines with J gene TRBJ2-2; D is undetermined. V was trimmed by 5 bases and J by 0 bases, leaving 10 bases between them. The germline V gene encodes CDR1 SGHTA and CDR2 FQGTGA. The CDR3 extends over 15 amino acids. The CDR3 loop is CASSPPGSNTGELFF. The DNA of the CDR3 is TGTGCCAGCAGCCCCCCAGGCTCGAACACCGGGGAGCTGTTTTTT.

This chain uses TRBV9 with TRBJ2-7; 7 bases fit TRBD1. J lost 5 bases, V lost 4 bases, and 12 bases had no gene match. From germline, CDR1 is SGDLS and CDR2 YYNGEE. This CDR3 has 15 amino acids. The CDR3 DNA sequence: TGTGCCAGCAGCACCCGGACAGGCCTCGGGGACGAGCAGTACTTC. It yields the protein CASSTRTGLGDEQYF.

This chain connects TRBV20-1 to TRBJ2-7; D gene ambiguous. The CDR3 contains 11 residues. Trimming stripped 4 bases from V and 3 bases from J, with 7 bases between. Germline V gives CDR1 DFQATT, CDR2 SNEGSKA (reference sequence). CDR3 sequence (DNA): TGCAGTGCTAATGAGTACTACGAGCAGTACTTC. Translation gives CSANEYYEQYF.

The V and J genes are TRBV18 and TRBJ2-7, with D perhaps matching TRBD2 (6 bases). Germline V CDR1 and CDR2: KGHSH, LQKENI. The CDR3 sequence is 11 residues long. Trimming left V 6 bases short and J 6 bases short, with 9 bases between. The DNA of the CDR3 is TGTGCCAGCTCGGGGACTCGCGAGCAGTACTTC. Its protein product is CASSGTREQYF.

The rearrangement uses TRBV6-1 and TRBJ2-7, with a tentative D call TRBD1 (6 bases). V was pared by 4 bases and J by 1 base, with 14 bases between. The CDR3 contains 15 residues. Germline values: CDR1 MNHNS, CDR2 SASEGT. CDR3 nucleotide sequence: TGTGCCAGCAGTGTTCACAGGGCGCCTTCCTACGAGCAGTACTTC. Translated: CASSVHRAPSYEQYF.

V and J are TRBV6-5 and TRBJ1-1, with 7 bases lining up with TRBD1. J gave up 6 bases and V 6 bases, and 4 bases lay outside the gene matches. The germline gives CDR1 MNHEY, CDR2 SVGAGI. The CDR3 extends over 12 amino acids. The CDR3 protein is CASRLTGAEAFF. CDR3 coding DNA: TGTGCCAGCAGACTAACAGGGGCTGAAGCTTTCTTT.

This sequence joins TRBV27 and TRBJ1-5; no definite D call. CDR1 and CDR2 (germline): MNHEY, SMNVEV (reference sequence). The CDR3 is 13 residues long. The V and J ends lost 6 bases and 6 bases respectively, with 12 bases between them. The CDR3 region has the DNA TGTGCCAGCAGAAACGGACTGCTTCAGCCCCAGCATTTT. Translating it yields CASRNGLLQPQHF.